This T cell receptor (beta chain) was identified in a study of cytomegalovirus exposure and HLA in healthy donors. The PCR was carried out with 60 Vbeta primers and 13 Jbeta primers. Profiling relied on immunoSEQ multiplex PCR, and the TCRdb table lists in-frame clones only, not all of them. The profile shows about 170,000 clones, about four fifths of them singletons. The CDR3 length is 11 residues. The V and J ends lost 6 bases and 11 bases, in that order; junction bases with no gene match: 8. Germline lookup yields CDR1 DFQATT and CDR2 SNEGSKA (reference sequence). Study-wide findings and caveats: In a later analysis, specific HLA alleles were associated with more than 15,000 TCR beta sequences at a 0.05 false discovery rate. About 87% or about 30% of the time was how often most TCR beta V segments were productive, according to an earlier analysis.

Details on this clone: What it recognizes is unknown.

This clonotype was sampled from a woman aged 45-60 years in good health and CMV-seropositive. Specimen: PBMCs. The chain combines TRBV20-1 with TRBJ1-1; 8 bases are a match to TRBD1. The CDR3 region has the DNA TGCAGTGCAAAGGACAGGGTTGACGCTTTCTTT. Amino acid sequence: CSAKDRVDAFF.